This T cell receptor (beta chain) was captured by sequencing in a study of tumor-infiltrating lymphocytes in primary liver carcinoma. Total RNA amounting to around 530 ng was the source from which TCR beta cDNA was made with a constant-region primer. Investigators got TCR beta libraries out of three nested multiplex PCR rounds, done with slightly modified ARM-PCR. The first two PCR rounds used TRBV1-TRBV30 forward primers with a C-beta reverse primer, roughly 11 cycles each. MiXCR was run by TCRdb on the multiplex PCR reads, yielding one entry per CDR3 protein. The sample holds fewer than 400,000 distinct CDR3 sequences, around three fifths seen once. Alongside blood RNA obtained from unsorted whole blood, germline DNA was also extracted. A note on this clonotype: A much larger clone lies one base from this, so it may be a read error.

CDR3 length: 11 residues. V was shortened by 5 bases and J by 4 bases, with 6 bases between the two germline ends. Germline V lookup: CDR1 SQVTM, CDR2 ANQGSEA. The chain carries TRBV29-1 and TRBJ1-3; no clear D. The specimen was peripheral blood. The sequence was collected from a woman in her twenties or thirties with primary liver carcinoma and hepatitis B virus infection. The CDR3 sequence: CSVTGGNTIYF. The DNA of the CDR3 is TGCAGCGTTACGGGGGGAAACACCATATATTTT.